The 20 T cell receptor beta chains given below trace back to one sample, sequenced in a study of blood T cell repertoires in COVID-19. Generated by immunoSEQ multiplex PCR, the TCRdb table keeps only in-frame clones and is missing some. The data show tens of thousands of clones, less than 85% seen once. Sequenced material: peripheral blood. The source of these receptors is a man between 60 and 75 years old with acute or convalescent COVID-19.

V gene TRBV2 combines with J gene TRBJ1-1, with D perhaps TRBD1 (5 bases). The CDR3 is made up of 15 amino acids. Germline lookup yields CDR1 SNHLY and CDR2 FYNNEI. V was pared by 7 bases and J by 1 base, with 16 bases between. The CDR3 bases are TGTGCCAGCACCCTTTTGGGGGGAGCGAACACTGAAGCTTTCTTT. Translating gives CASTLLGGANTEAFF.

This sequence joins TRBV5-4 and TRBJ1-1, with TRBD1 as a possible D gene (5 bases). The CDR3 is made up of 14 amino acids. The germline CDR1 and CDR2 sequences are SGHNT and YYREEE (reference sequence). The V end was cut by 1 base, the J end by 4 bases, with 11 bases between. CDR3 sequence: CASSLIGQGTEAFF. CDR3 bases: TGTGCCAGCAGCTTGATCGGGCAGGGCACTGAAGCTTTCTTT.

The chain couples TRBV4-2 to TRBJ2-6; maybe TRBD2 (7 bases). This CDR3 spans 20 amino acids. V was trimmed by 0 bases and J by 0 bases, leaving 18 bases between them. CDR1 is LGHNA and CDR2 is YNFKEQ in the germline V gene. The CDR3 loop reads CASSQERAAGASSGANVLTF. The CDR3 DNA follows: TGTGCCAGCAGCCAAGAACGAGCGGCGGGGGCTAGCTCTGGGGCCAACGTCCTGACTTTC.

This chain links TRBV5-1 with TRBJ2-1; tentative D call: TRBD1 (6 bases). Trimming stripped 4 bases from V and 5 bases from J, with 13 bases between. Germline V gene sequence: CDR1 SGHRS, CDR2 YFSETQ. The CDR3 has 14 amino acids. DNA for the CDR3: TGCGCCAGCAGCCTAGGGGGACAAGACAATGAGCAGTTCTTC. Protein sequence: CASSLGGQDNEQFF.

This clone was seen once. The chain uses TRBV28 and TRBJ2-5, with D hard to call. This CDR3 is built from 11 residues. Germline CDR1 MDHEN, CDR2 SYDVKM. Trimming left V 3 bases short and J 5 bases short, with 4 bases between. This chain's CDR3 is CASSFRETQYF. The CDR3 DNA follows: TGTGCCAGCAGTTTCAGGGAGACCCAGTACTTC.

The rearrangement uses TRBV6-5 and TRBJ1-1, with 9 bases fitting TRBD1. V trimming: 6 bases; J trimming: 7 bases; junction bases outside the gene matches: 12. Germline-derived CDR1 and CDR2 are MNHEY and SVGAGI. There are 15 residues in the CDR3. CDR3 residues: CASRRQGDFLGEAFF. The CDR3 DNA follows: TGTGCCAGCAGGAGACAGGGGGACTTTCTCGGTGAAGCTTTCTTT.

The chain recombines TRBV5-1 with TRBJ2-6; 11 bases fit TRBD2. Germline V gene sequence: CDR1 SGHRS, CDR2 YFSETQ. Unmatched junction bases numbered 12, after V lost 4 bases and J lost 0 bases. The CDR3 loop spans 20 amino acids. The CDR3 DNA reads as TGCGCCAGCAGCCTCGTACATCTAGCGGGGGGATACTCTGGGGCCAACGTCCTGACTTTC. The encoded protein is CASSLVHLAGGYSGANVLTF.

The CDR3 nucleotides are TGTGCCAGCAGGACGGACAGGGGGCCCTACGAGCAGTACTTC. Its protein is CASRTDRGPYEQYF. The chain carries TRBV2 and TRBJ2-7; 11 bases match TRBD1. The CDR3 contains 14 residues. Germline assignment: CDR1 SNHLY and CDR2 FYNNEI. V shed 6 bases, J shed 2 bases, and the junction held 3 bases outside the gene matches.

This clone was observed once. The chain joins TRBV7-6 to TRBJ2-7, with D uncertain. From germline, CDR1 is SGHVS and CDR2 FNYEAQ. The CDR3 totals 13 residues. The V gene lost 2 bases and the J gene lost 4 bases, with 9 bases spanning the gap. CDR3 DNA: TGTGCCAGCAGCTTATCCGCCGGGTACGAGCAGTACTTC. It translates to CASSLSAGYEQYF.

The chain has TRBV4-2 and TRBJ2-7, with TRBD1 identical over 7 bases. Germline CDR1 is LGHNA and CDR2 is YNFKEQ. V dropped 0 bases and J dropped 3; count of bases not matched to a gene: 8. The CDR3 is made up of 16 amino acids. This chain's CDR3 is CASSQDLRTGIYEQYF. The CDR3 DNA is TGTGCCAGCAGCCAAGATCTGCGGACAGGAATCTACGAGCAGTACTTC.

The chain recombines TRBV18 with TRBJ2-5; 7 nucleotides line up with TRBD2. V trimming: 3 bases; J trimming: 2 bases; junction bases outside the gene matches: 3. Looked up from germline, CDR1 is KGHSH and CDR2 is LQKENI. This CDR3 spans 14 amino acids. The CDR3 DNA reads as TGTGCCAGCTCACCTCCGGGACTACAAGAGACCCAGTACTTC. It yields the protein CASSPPGLQETQYF.

The chain's CDR3 is CASSPKTSADTQYF. The CDR3 DNA reads TGTGCCAGCTCCCCGAAGACTAGCGCAGATACGCAGTATTTT. This rearrangement joins TRBV18 to TRBJ2-3, with TRBD2 matching over 8 bases. Germline V CDR1 and CDR2: KGHSH, LQKENI. J gave up 4 bases and V 6 bases, and 6 bases lay outside the gene matches. The CDR3 is 14 residues long.

The rearrangement joins TRBV5-1 to TRBJ2-7; 8 bases line up with TRBD1. V trimming: 4 bases; J trimming: 4 bases; junction bases outside the gene matches: 10. The germline V gene has CDR1 SGHRS and CDR2 YFSETQ. CDR3 size: 15 residues. The CDR3 bases are TGCGCCAGCAGCCCAAGGACAGGGCGACGATACGAGCAGTACTTC. Translating gives CASSPRTGRRYEQYF.

The chain has TRBV5-1 and TRBJ1-1; a possible D gene is TRBD1 (6 bases). V was pared by 5 bases and J by 2 bases, with 10 bases between. CDR3 length: 13 amino acids. CDR1 is SGHRS and CDR2 is YFSETQ in the germline V gene. For the CDR3, the DNA is TGCGCCAGCAGAGAGGACAGCAACACTGAAGCTTTCTTT. Its protein product is CASREDSNTEAFF.

This clone came up a few times. The chain recombines TRBV10-2 with TRBJ1-5; 9 bases are a match to TRBD1. Germline lookup yields CDR1 WSHSY and CDR2 SAAADI. CDR3 length: 15 residues. V trimming: 2 bases; J trimming: 7 bases; junction bases outside the gene matches: 6. The CDR3 bases are TGCGCCAGCAGTGAGCCCGGGACAGGGAGACAGCCCCAGCATTTT. It yields the protein CASSEPGTGRQPQHF.

This chain links TRBV30 with TRBJ2-5; possibly TRBD1 for D (7 bases). The CDR3 consists of 13 residues. V lost 0 bases and J lost 5, with 10 bases in between. CDR1 is GTSNPN and CDR2 is SVGIG in the germline V gene (reference sequence). CDR3 in amino acids: CAWSVQGTETQYF. CDR3 nucleotide sequence: TGTGCCTGGAGTGTACAGGGGACTGAGACCCAGTACTTC.

Only a few counts were recorded for this clone. The rearrangement uses TRBV10-3 and TRBJ1-2, with TRBD1 as a possible D gene (5 bases). The CDR3 runs 13 residues. Trimming pared 9 bases from V and 6 bases from J, leaving 17 bases between. CDR1 ENHRY and CDR2 SYGVKD come from the germline V gene. The CDR3 DNA sequence: TGTGCCATGCAGGCCAGGGCGTCGAATGGCTACACCTTC. It translates to CAMQARASNGYTF.

The chain recombines TRBV7-2 with TRBJ2-7; 11 bases match TRBD2. Germline lookup yields CDR1 SGHTA and CDR2 FQGNSA. The CDR3 is 14 residues long. V lost 5 bases and J lost 4; bases outside the gene matches: 4. CDR3 region: CASSATSGGYEQYF. The CDR3 DNA sequence: TGTGCCAGCAGCGCCACTAGCGGGGGTTACGAGCAGTACTTC.

V is TRBV27 and J is TRBJ2-1, with 8 positions matching TRBD2. Germline V gene data show CDR1 as MNHEY and CDR2 as SMNVEV (reference sequence). The V gene end was trimmed by 7 bases and the J gene end by 7 bases; junction bases not matched to a gene: 18. This CDR3 is 17 amino acids long. The CDR3 DNA follows: TGTGCCAGCACCTCCCCCCAAGCGGGAGTTCTTTGGAATGAGCAGTTCTTC. It is translated as CASTSPQAGVLWNEQFF.

The chain is built from TRBV7-8 and TRBJ2-7; TRBD2 agrees at 7 bases. The CDR3 loop spans 14 amino acids. Germline V gene lookup returns CDR1 SGHVS and CDR2 FQNEAQ. The ends lost 1 base at V and 4 bases at J; junction bases unmatched: 4. CDR3 sequence (DNA): TGTGCCAGCAGCTTAGGAGGCGGGGGATACGAGCAGTACTTC. Residues: CASSLGGGGYEQYF.